The 24 T cell receptor beta chains presented below share a single source sample, sequenced in a study of T cell responses to AZD1222 COVID-19 vaccine (dated by TCRdb to about 2021). The sample's time point, from its label and the paper: baseline before first vaccination. Receptors were amplified or captured by the immunoSEQ multiplex PCR assay. In its TCRdb copy, this immuneACCESS table keeps in-frame sequences only and misses some clones. Where compared with another copy, unresolved V genes explain less than half of these, and the others have no known cause. The sample table records 100,000 to 150,000 clones; around 89% of these occur just once. 1.5% to 1.8% of the sample goes to the ten largest clones. Here the sequenced sample was peripheral blood, taken on day 0 of AZD1222 vaccination. The receptors originated from an adult in good health.

The J gene is TRBJ2-7, the V gene TRBV19; D gene uncertain. Germline loops: CDR1 LNHDA, CDR2 SQIVND (reference sequence). Trimming shortened V by 0 bases and J by 5 bases, and 8 bases separated the two germline ends. The CDR3 consists of 13 residues. The CDR3 loop is CASSIETEDEQYF. CDR3 DNA sequence: TGTGCCAGTAGTATAGAAACAGAGGACGAGCAGTACTTC. The entire variable domain, with the rest obtained from reference TRBV19 and TRBJ2-7, is as follows: DGGITQSPKYLFRKEGQNVTLSCEQNLNHDAMYWYRQDPGQGLRLIYYSQIVNDFQKGDIAEGYSVSREKKESFPLTVTSAQKNPTAFYLCASSIETEDEQYFGPGTRLTVT.

The chain has TRBV11-3 and TRBJ2-1; 8 nucleotides agree with TRBD1. Germline V gives CDR1 SGHNT, CDR2 YENEEA. The CDR3 is made up of 13 amino acids. With 3 bases clipped from V and 9 bases from J, the junction kept 4 bases outside the gene matches. The CDR3 coding sequence is TGTGCCAGCAGCTTCCTACAGGGGGTTGAGCAGTTCTTC. Translation: CASSFLQGVEQFF.

The chain employs TRBV5-6 and TRBJ2-7; 9 positions match TRBD2. Trimming removed 4 bases from V and 0 bases from J; junction bases left unmatched: 14. Germline CDR1 reads SGHDT; CDR2 reads YYEEEE. The CDR3 has 18 amino acids. For the CDR3, the DNA is TGTGCCAGCAGCGACCTACCCGGGGTAGCGGGAGTCTCCTACGAGCAGTACTTC. Amino acid sequence: CASSDLPGVAGVSYEQYF.

The V call is TRBV24-1, the J call TRBJ2-5, with D hard to call. The V gene lost 2 bases and the J gene lost 2 bases, with 8 bases spanning the gap. CDR3 length: 14 residues. Germline CDR1 reads KGHDR; CDR2 reads SFDVKD. This CDR3 is CATSDSRTQETQYF. In nucleotides, the CDR3 is TGTGCCACCAGTGATTCCCGAACACAAGAGACCCAGTACTTC.

This clone is a singleton in its sample. The chain recombines TRBV4-3 with TRBJ2-7; TRBD2 might be the D (6 bases). The CDR3 totals 15 residues. The germline V gene encodes CDR1 LGHNA and CDR2 YSLEER. V was pared by 3 bases and J by 0 bases, with 12 bases between. The CDR3 is CASSQTGASSYEQYF. CDR3 in DNA: TGCGCCAGCAGCCAGACGGGAGCCAGCTCCTACGAGCAGTACTTC.

V usage is TRBV19 and J usage is TRBJ1-1, with 7 positions matching TRBD1. The CDR3 runs to 16 residues. CDR1 is LNHDA, CDR2 SQIVND, per germline (reference sequence). V shed 7 bases and J 1 base; nucleotides not matched to a gene: 12. The CDR3 loop is CASNNEVGQRNTEAFF. The CDR3 DNA sequence: TGTGCCAGTAACAACGAAGTGGGACAGAGGAACACTGAAGCTTTCTTT.

The chain recombines TRBV6-5 with TRBJ2-7; D is perhaps TRBD1 (6 bases). The V end lost 7 bases, the J end lost 2 bases, and 15 bases lay between the germline ends. CDR1 is MNHEY, CDR2 SVGAGI, per germline. The CDR3 loop spans 14 amino acids. The DNA for the CDR3 is TGTGCCAGCATCTCACCCCAGGGGACCTACGAGCAGTACTTC. Translation: CASISPQGTYEQYF.

The J gene is TRBJ2-7, the V gene TRBV12-5; 11 bases are shared with TRBD2. The CDR3 spans 17 residues. CDR1 is LGHNT, CDR2 FRNRAP, per germline. After removal of 4 bases from V and 4 bases from J, the junction contained 12 bases not matched to a gene. The CDR3 sequence is CASGWTSGHSPTYEQYF. The CDR3 nucleotides are TGTGCTAGTGGTTGGACTAGCGGGCACTCGCCCACGTACGAGCAGTACTTC. Combining the CDR3 with reference TRBV12-5 and TRBJ2-7 gives the whole variable domain DARVTQTPRHKVTEMGQEVTMRCQPILGHNTVFWYRQTMMQGLELLAYFRNRAPLDDSGMPKDRFSAEMPDATLATLKIQPSEPRDSAVYFCASGWTSGHSPTYEQYFGPGTRLTVT.

The chain joins TRBV2 to TRBJ2-7, with D possibly being TRBD1 (5 bases). V gave up 2 bases and J gave up 1 base, with 6 bases separating them. CDR1 and CDR2 from the germline V gene are SNHLY and FYNNEI. The CDR3 is 13 amino acids. Written as DNA, the CDR3 is TGTGCCAGCAGTGAACCAGGGTCCTACGAGCAGTACTTC. Its protein product is CASSEPGSYEQYF.

The chain couples TRBV7-3 to TRBJ2-3, with 9 bases identical to TRBD1. Germline values: CDR1 SGHTA, CDR2 FQGTGA. CDR3 length: 16 residues. The V gene end was trimmed by 5 bases and the J gene end by 1 base; junction bases not matched to a gene: 7. The DNA for the CDR3 is TGTGCCAGCAGCCCGCTGGGACAGGGCGGCACAGATACGCAGTATTTT. This sequence encodes CASSPLGQGGTDTQYF.

The V and J genes are TRBV30 and TRBJ2-7, with D perhaps TRBD1 (6 bases). The V gene's germline CDR1 is GTSNPN and CDR2 SVGIG (reference sequence). The germline V and J ends were trimmed by 4 bases and 2 bases, with 15 bases remaining between them. The CDR3 length is 14 residues. The CDR3 DNA reads as TGTGCCTGGAACGTAGACAGGTCACCCTACGAGCAGTACTTC. Amino acid sequence: CAWNVDRSPYEQYF.

This chain connects TRBV27 to TRBJ2-7; 8 nucleotides align to TRBD2. Germline-derived CDR1 and CDR2 are MNHEY and SMNVEV (reference sequence). The CDR3 covers 14 residues. V lost 7 bases to trimming and J lost 4 bases; unmatched junction nucleotides: 9. CDR3 protein: CASKVFGGGYEQYF. As DNA, the CDR3 is TGTGCCAGCAAGGTCTTCGGGGGGGGGTACGAGCAGTACTTC.

The V call is TRBV12-3 or TRBV12-4, the J call TRBJ2-7; no clear D. V was pared by 4 bases and J by 2 bases, with 6 bases between. The CDR3 runs to 12 residues. In DNA form, the CDR3 reads TGTGCCAGCAGTTATACAGCCTACGAGCAGTACTTC. It translates to CASSYTAYEQYF.

The genes are TRBV6-5 and TRBJ2-3; 8 bases map to TRBD2. CDR3 length: 16 residues. Per the germline V gene, CDR1 is MNHEY and CDR2 is SVGAGI. Losses at the gene ends were 0 bases for V and 6 bases for J; bases not matched to a gene: 8. DNA for the CDR3: TGTGCCAGCAGTTACTCCCCAGCGGGAGACGGGGATACGCAGTATTTT. Its translation is CASSYSPAGDGDTQYF.

This clone was found a few times. The V and J genes are TRBV7-2 and TRBJ2-7; D may match TRBD1 or TRBD2 (5 bases each). This CDR3 has 14 residues. Trimming removed 8 bases from V and 0 bases from J, with 14 bases in between. Germline CDR1 SGHTA, CDR2 FQGNSA. The CDR3 nucleotides are TGTGCCAGCGCCAGGGACCGCAACTCCTACGAGCAGTACTTC. This encodes CASARDRNSYEQYF.

In nucleotides, the CDR3 is TGTGCCAGCAGCATCACGGAGACCCAGTACTTC. It encodes CASSITETQYF. The chain links TRBV6-2 or TRBV6-3 to TRBJ2-5; no clear D gene. Germline loops: CDR1 MNHEY, CDR2 SVGEGT. The germline V and J ends were trimmed by 6 bases and 5 bases, with 7 bases remaining between them. CDR3 length: 11 amino acids.

This clone was seen more than once but under ten times. The chain is built from TRBV11-1 and TRBJ2-2; possible D gene TRBD1, 5 bases. V was trimmed by 4 bases and J by 5 bases, leaving 11 bases between them. The CDR3 is made up of 14 amino acids. Germline lookup yields CDR1 SGHAT and CDR2 FQDESV (reference sequence). The CDR3 sequence is CASSSPTVTGELFF. The CDR3 nucleotides are TGTGCCAGCAGCTCGCCGACAGTGACCGGGGAGCTGTTTTTT.

This clone was recorded a few times. The CDR3 DNA sequence: TGTGCCAGCAGAACTCTAGCGGGGGAGTCCTACGAGCAGTACTTC. Translating it yields CASRTLAGESYEQYF. V and J are TRBV6-5 and TRBJ2-7, with 10 bases matching TRBD2. Germline V gives CDR1 MNHEY, CDR2 SVGAGI. The ends lost 6 bases at V and 1 base at J; junction bases unmatched: 6. CDR3 length equals 15 residues.

The chain uses TRBV7-6 and TRBJ1-1; D not resolved. Germline assignment: CDR1 SGHVS and CDR2 FNYEAQ. CDR3 length equals 14 residues. With 4 bases removed from V and 1 base from J, the gap between germline ends came to 10 bases. The CDR3 sequence: CASSSEASNTEAFF. The CDR3 DNA sequence: TGTGCCAGCAGCTCAGAGGCTTCGAACACTGAAGCTTTCTTT.

The chain combines TRBV9 with TRBJ2-1; possibly TRBD2 for D (7 bases). Germline V gives CDR1 SGDLS, CDR2 YYNGEE. The V and J ends lost 3 bases and 4 bases respectively, with 14 bases between them. The CDR3 length is 15 residues. The CDR3 is CASSASGGAYNEQFF. CDR3 DNA sequence: TGTGCCAGCAGCGCCTCGGGGGGCGCTTACAATGAGCAGTTCTTC. The variable domain in full, with the rest retrieved from reference TRBV9 and TRBJ2-1, is DSGVTQTPKHLITATGQRVTLRCSPRSGDLSVYWYQQSLDQGLQFLIQYYNGEERAKGNILERFSAQQFPDLHSELNLSSLELGDSALYFCASSASGGAYNEQFFGPGTRLTVL.

The chain combines TRBV7-2 with TRBJ1-5; D ambiguous. The CDR3 loop spans 14 amino acids. The V and J ends lost 6 bases and 1 base respectively, with 10 bases between them. The germline CDR1 and CDR2 sequences are SGHTA and FQGNSA. This chain's CDR3 is CASSLLGSNQPQHF. In DNA, the CDR3 is TGTGCCAGCAGTTTGCTAGGGAGCAATCAGCCCCAGCATTTT.

This chain joins TRBV5-1 and TRBJ2-5, with 9 bases that match TRBD1. With V trimmed by 3 bases and J by 5 bases, 5 bases remained unmatched. CDR3 length: 14 residues. The germline gives CDR1 SGHRS, CDR2 YFSETQ. CDR3 DNA: TGCGCCAGCAGCTCGGACAGGGGCGGGGAGACCCAGTACTTC. It translates to CASSSDRGGETQYF. The variable domain in full, completed from reference TRBV5-1 and TRBJ2-5, reads KAGVTQTPRYLIKTRGQQVTLSCSPISGHRSVSWYQQTPGQGLQFLFEYFSETQRNKGNFPGRFSGRQFSNSRSEMNVSTLELGDSALYLCASSSDRGGETQYFGPGTRLLVL.

In DNA, the CDR3 is TGTGCCACCGAAGGGGACAGGTACAACACTGAAGCTTTCTTT. It codes for CATEGDRYNTEAFF. J is TRBJ1-1 and V is TRBV6-4, with 8 bases aligning to TRBD1. The CDR3 is 14 amino acids. Germline trimming cut 10 bases from V and 2 bases from J; bases unmatched to any gene: 9. Germline values: CDR1 MRHNA, CDR2 SNTAGT.

This rearrangement joins TRBV19 to TRBJ1-4; no definite D call. The CDR3 is 17 residues long. Trimming left V 7 bases short and J 8 bases short, with 26 bases between. Germline V gives CDR1 LNHDA, CDR2 SQIVND (reference sequence). The CDR3 here is CASNPGRRAIKNEKLFF. CDR3 DNA sequence: TGTGCCAGTAACCCTGGCCGGAGGGCCATAAAAAACGAAAAACTGTTTTTT.